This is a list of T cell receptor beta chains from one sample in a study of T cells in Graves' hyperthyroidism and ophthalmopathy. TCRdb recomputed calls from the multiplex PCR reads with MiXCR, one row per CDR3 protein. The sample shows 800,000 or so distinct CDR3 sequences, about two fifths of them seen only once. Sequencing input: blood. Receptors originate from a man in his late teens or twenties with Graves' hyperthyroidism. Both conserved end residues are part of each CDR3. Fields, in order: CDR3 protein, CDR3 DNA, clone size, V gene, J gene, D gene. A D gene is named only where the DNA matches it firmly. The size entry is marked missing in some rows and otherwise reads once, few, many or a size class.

CDR3 protein: CASSVAPAGGGETQYF
CDR3 DNA: TGTGCCAGCAGCGTAGCGCCAGCGGGGGGAGGTGAGACCCAGTACTTC
clone size: .
V gene: TRBV9
J gene: TRBJ2-5
D gene: TRBD2

CDR3 protein: CASERSNTGELFF
CDR3 DNA: TGTGCCAGCGAGCGTTCTAACACCGGGGAGCTGTTTTTT
clone size: .
V gene: TRBV9
J gene: TRBJ2-2
D gene: .

CDR3 protein: CASSTDRATAYEQYF
CDR3 DNA: TGTGCCAGCAGTACCGACCGGGCTACAGCCTACGAGCAGTACTTC
clone size: .
V gene: TRBV6-5
J gene: TRBJ2-7
D gene: .

CDR3 protein: CASSFLGSEQYF
CDR3 DNA: TGTGCCAGCAGCTTCCTGGGGAGCGAGCAGTACTTC
clone size: .
V gene: TRBV11-2
J gene: TRBJ2-7
D gene: .

CDR3 protein: CATTQGNTGELSW
CDR3 DNA: TGTGCCACCACGCAGGGGAACACCGGGGAGCTGTCTTGG
clone size: once
V gene: TRBV2
J gene: TRBJ2-2
D gene: .

CDR3 protein: CATALAYQETQYF
CDR3 DNA: TGTGCCACAGCGCTAGCGTATCAAGAGACCCAGTACTTC
clone size: .
V gene: TRBV28
J gene: TRBJ2-5
D gene: .

CDR3 protein: CASSTQLLNTEAFF
CDR3 DNA: TGTGCCAGCAGCACGCAGCTCCTGAACACTGAAGCTTTCTTT
clone size: many
V gene: TRBV25-1
J gene: TRBJ1-1
D gene: .

CDR3 protein: CASSLSLDSSYEQYF
CDR3 DNA: TGCGCCAGCAGCTTGTCTCTGGACAGCTCCTACGAGCAGTACTTC
clone size: few
V gene: TRBV5-1
J gene: TRBJ2-7
D gene: .

CDR3 protein: CASSPEGVGEQYF
CDR3 DNA: TGTGCCAGCAGCCCTGAGGGTGTCGGGGAGCAGTACTTC
clone size: many
V gene: TRBV7-6
J gene: TRBJ2-7
D gene: .

CDR3 protein: CASSQIRGKTEAFF
CDR3 DNA: TGTGCCAGCAGCCAAATAAGGGGAAAAACTGAAGCTTTCTTT
clone size: .
V gene: TRBV4-2
J gene: TRBJ1-1
D gene: .

CDR3 protein: CSARGTGDYGYTF
CDR3 DNA: TGCAGTGCTAGAGGAACAGGGGACTATGGCTACACCTTC
clone size: few
V gene: TRBV20-1
J gene: TRBJ1-2
D gene: TRBD1

CDR3 protein: CAIKGQGDEKLFF
CDR3 DNA: TGTGCCATCAAAGGACAGGGGGATGAAAAACTGTTTTTT
clone size: .
V gene: TRBV10-3
J gene: TRBJ1-4
D gene: TRBD1

CDR3 protein: CASSLAGGLGQPQHF
CDR3 DNA: TGTGCCAGCAGCTTAGCGGGGGGGTTGGGTCAGCCCCAGCATTTT
clone size: few
V gene: TRBV7-9
J gene: TRBJ1-5
D gene: .

CDR3 protein: CASSWRGRPEAFF
CDR3 DNA: TGTGCCAGCAGCTGGAGGGGTCGGCCTGAAGCTTTCTTT
clone size: .
V gene: TRBV7-2
J gene: TRBJ1-1
D gene: .

CDR3 protein: CSETTGVLTEAFF
CDR3 DNA: TGCAGTGAGACGACAGGGGTGCTCACTGAAGCTTTCTTT
clone size: .
V gene: TRBV20-1
J gene: TRBJ1-1
D gene: TRBD1

CDR3 protein: CSARGTDFYQPQHF
CDR3 DNA: TGCAGTGCTAGAGGGACAGACTTCTATCAGCCCCAGCATTTT
clone size: many
V gene: TRBV20-1
J gene: TRBJ1-5
D gene: .

CDR3 protein: CSASPRVMSSYEQYF
CDR3 DNA: TGCAGTGCTAGCCCACGGGTAATGAGCTCCTACGAGCAGTACTTC
clone size: few
V gene: TRBV20-1
J gene: TRBJ2-7
D gene: .

CDR3 protein: CSVGETGRRTEAFF
CDR3 DNA: TGCAGCGTTGGCGAGACAGGGAGGAGGACTGAAGCTTTCTTT
clone size: many
V gene: TRBV29-1
J gene: TRBJ1-1
D gene: TRBD1

CDR3 protein: CSVERTGLYGYTF
CDR3 DNA: TGCAGCGTTGAAAGGACAGGGCTCTATGGCTACACCTTC
clone size: .
V gene: TRBV29-1
J gene: TRBJ1-2
D gene: TRBD1

CDR3 protein: CASSQQAGYEQYF
CDR3 DNA: TGTGCCAGCAGTCAGCAAGCTGGGTACGAGCAGTACTTC
clone size: .
V gene: TRBV10-3
J gene: TRBJ2-7
D gene: .

CDR3 protein: CASSLGAGGPTLAFF
CDR3 DNA: TGTGCCAGCAGCTTAGGAGCGGGAGGACCTACTCTCGCTTTCTTC
clone size: .
V gene: TRBV7-9
J gene: TRBJ2-7
D gene: TRBD2

CDR3 protein: CASSLAGGNYEQYF
CDR3 DNA: TGTGCCAGCAGCTTAGCGGGCGGAAACTACGAGCAGTACTTC
clone size: many
V gene: TRBV7-6
J gene: TRBJ2-7
D gene: .

CDR3 protein: CASIRSQDQETQHF
CDR3 DNA: TGTGCCAGCATTCGGTCTCAGGACCAAGAGACCCAGCATTTT
clone size: .
V gene: TRBV2
J gene: TRBJ1-5
D gene: .

CDR3 protein: CATKGTGFSYEQYF
CDR3 DNA: TGTGCCACCAAAGGGACAGGGTTCTCCTACGAGCAGTACTTC
clone size: .
V gene: TRBV10-3
J gene: TRBJ2-7
D gene: TRBD1

CDR3 protein: CASSLGAGENEQYF
CDR3 DNA: TGTGCCAGCAGCTTAGGTGCGGGGGAGAACGAGCAGTACTTC
clone size: .
V gene: TRBV11-2
J gene: TRBJ2-7
D gene: TRBD2

CDR3 protein: CASSLGGALTEAFF
CDR3 DNA: TGTGCCAGCAGTTTAGGTGGGGCGCTTACTGAAGCTTTCTTT
clone size: .
V gene: TRBV7-2
J gene: TRBJ1-1
D gene: .

CDR3 protein: CASSPYSQSNTEAFF
CDR3 DNA: TGTGCCAGTAGTCCCTATTCACAGTCGAACACTGAAGCTTTCTTT
clone size: .
V gene: TRBV19
J gene: TRBJ1-1
D gene: .

CDR3 protein: CASTLGDLVYEQYF
CDR3 DNA: TGTGCCAGCACCCTCGGGGATTTGGTCTACGAGCAGTACTTC
clone size: once
V gene: TRBV12-3/TRBV12-4
J gene: TRBJ2-7
D gene: .

CDR3 protein: CASSPAPATEAFF
CDR3 DNA: TGCGCCAGCAGCCCCGCACCAGCCACTGAAGCTTTCTTT
clone size: few
V gene: TRBV5-1
J gene: TRBJ1-1
D gene: .

CDR3 protein: CAYARDLSSYEQYF
CDR3 DNA: TGTGCCTACGCGAGGGACTTGAGCTCCTACGAGCAGTACTTC
clone size: many
V gene: TRBV10-3
J gene: TRBJ2-7
D gene: .

CDR3 protein: CAGGELNYEQYF
CDR3 DNA: TGTGCCGGAGGGGAGCTGAACTACGAGCAGTACTTC
clone size: .
V gene: TRBV6-6
J gene: TRBJ2-7
D gene: .

CDR3 protein: CASSSPGRTSSYEQYF
CDR3 DNA: TGTGCCAGCAGCTCTCCCGGACGGACCTCCTCCTACGAGCAGTACTTC
clone size: .
V gene: TRBV7-9
J gene: TRBJ2-7
D gene: .

CDR3 protein: CASSSQGLPNTEAFF
CDR3 DNA: TGTGCCAGCAGTAGCCAGGGGCTACCGAACACTGAAGCTTTCTTT
clone size: few
V gene: TRBV25-1
J gene: TRBJ1-1
D gene: .

CDR3 protein: CASRSLINQPQHF
CDR3 DNA: TGTGCCAGCAGGTCCCTTATCAATCAGCCCCAGCATTTT
clone size: many
V gene: TRBV6-5
J gene: TRBJ1-5
D gene: .

CDR3 protein: CSARASTGFEQYF
CDR3 DNA: TGCAGTGCTAGAGCCTCGACAGGATTCGAGCAGTACTTC
clone size: few
V gene: TRBV20-1
J gene: TRBJ2-7
D gene: .

CDR3 protein: CASSQEPSYEQYF
CDR3 DNA: TGCGCCAGCAGCCAAGAACCCTCCTACGAGCAGTACTTC
clone size: few
V gene: TRBV4-1
J gene: TRBJ2-7
D gene: .

CDR3 protein: CASSTGRRQETQYF
CDR3 DNA: TGCGCCAGCAGCACGGGTAGACGGCAAGAGACCCAGTACTTC
clone size: once
V gene: TRBV5-1
J gene: TRBJ2-5
D gene: .

CDR3 protein: CASRRQGENTEAFF
CDR3 DNA: TGTGCCAGCAGGAGACAGGGGGAGAACACTGAAGCTTTCTTT
clone size: many
V gene: TRBV7-6
J gene: TRBJ1-1
D gene: TRBD1

CDR3 protein: CASTFDPADTEAFF
CDR3 DNA: TGTGCCAGTACCTTTGATCCTGCGGACACTGAAGCTTTCTTT
clone size: .
V gene: TRBV19
J gene: TRBJ1-1
D gene: .

CDR3 protein: CASSPEVYNSPLHF
CDR3 DNA: TGTGCCAGCAGCCCCGAGGTGTATAATTCACCCCTCCACTTT
clone size: few
V gene: TRBV7-9
J gene: TRBJ1-6
D gene: .

CDR3 protein: CASSLRTGSEETQYF
CDR3 DNA: TGTGCCAGCAGCTTAAGGACAGGGTCGGAGGAGACCCAGTACTTC
clone size: few
V gene: TRBV11-1
J gene: TRBJ2-5
D gene: TRBD1

CDR3 protein: CASSPRAGPETQYF
CDR3 DNA: TGTGCCAGCTCACCAAGGGCAGGGCCAGAGACCCAGTACTTC
clone size: .
V gene: TRBV2
J gene: TRBJ2-5
D gene: .

CDR3 protein: CASSAAAGNQPQHF
CDR3 DNA: TGTGCCAGCAGCGCTGCAGCAGGGAATCAGCCCCAGCATTTT
clone size: .
V gene: TRBV9
J gene: TRBJ1-5
D gene: .

CDR3 protein: CASSLKGGGRSYEQYF
CDR3 DNA: TGTGCCAGCAGCTTAAAAGGTGGGGGACGCTCCTACGAGCAGTACTTC
clone size: few
V gene: TRBV7-2
J gene: TRBJ2-7
D gene: .

CDR3 protein: CASSPGTGPGEPQHF
CDR3 DNA: TGTGCCAGCAGCCCCGGGACAGGTCCGGGGGAGCCCCAGCATTTT
clone size: few
V gene: TRBV12-3/TRBV12-4
J gene: TRBJ1-5
D gene: TRBD1

CDR3 protein: CASSAMTGPETQYF
CDR3 DNA: TGTGCCAGCAGCGCCATGACAGGGCCGGAGACCCAGTACTTC
clone size: .
V gene: TRBV7-9
J gene: TRBJ2-5
D gene: TRBD1

CDR3 protein: CASSAEGSGVHQPQHF
CDR3 DNA: TGTGCCAGCAGCGCCGAGGGTTCAGGGGTCCATCAGCCCCAGCATTTT
clone size: .
V gene: TRBV5-4
J gene: TRBJ1-5
D gene: .

CDR3 protein: CASSSPQGGNTEAFF
CDR3 DNA: TGTGCCAGCAGTTCCCCCCAGGGGGGGAACACTGAAGCTTTCTTT
clone size: many
V gene: TRBV25-1
J gene: TRBJ1-1
D gene: TRBD1

CDR3 protein: CSVGDRGEKLFF
CDR3 DNA: TGCAGCGTGGGGGACAGGGGTGAAAAACTGTTTTTT
clone size: many
V gene: TRBV29-1
J gene: TRBJ1-4
D gene: TRBD1

CDR3 protein: CASNDGVNTEAFF
CDR3 DNA: TGTGCCAGTAATGACGGGGTGAACACTGAAGCTTTCTTT
clone size: few
V gene: TRBV19
J gene: TRBJ1-1
D gene: .

CDR3 protein: CASSVGSYNYGYTF
CDR3 DNA: TGTGCCAGTAGTGTCGGCAGCTATAACTATGGCTACACCTTC
clone size: many
V gene: TRBV19
J gene: TRBJ1-2
D gene: .

CDR3 protein: CASSQDSGGPKSSYEQYF
CDR3 DNA: TGCGCCAGCAGCCAAGATTCGGGAGGACCGAAAAGCTCCTACGAGCAGTACTTC
clone size: .
V gene: TRBV4-1
J gene: TRBJ2-7
D gene: TRBD2

CDR3 protein: CASSETNMNTEAFF
CDR3 DNA: TGTGCCAGTAGTGAGACGAACATGAACACTGAAGCTTTCTTT
clone size: few
V gene: TRBV19
J gene: TRBJ1-1
D gene: .

CDR3 protein: CAIRGGSNTGELFF
CDR3 DNA: TGTGCCATCAGAGGAGGGTCCAACACCGGGGAGCTGTTTTTT
clone size: many
V gene: TRBV10-3
J gene: TRBJ2-2
D gene: .

CDR3 protein: CATTGTGGQNTEAF
CDR3 DNA: TGTGCCACAACAGGGACAGGGGGACAGAACACTGAAGCTTTC
clone size: .
V gene: TRBV15
J gene: TRBJ2-6
D gene: TRBD1